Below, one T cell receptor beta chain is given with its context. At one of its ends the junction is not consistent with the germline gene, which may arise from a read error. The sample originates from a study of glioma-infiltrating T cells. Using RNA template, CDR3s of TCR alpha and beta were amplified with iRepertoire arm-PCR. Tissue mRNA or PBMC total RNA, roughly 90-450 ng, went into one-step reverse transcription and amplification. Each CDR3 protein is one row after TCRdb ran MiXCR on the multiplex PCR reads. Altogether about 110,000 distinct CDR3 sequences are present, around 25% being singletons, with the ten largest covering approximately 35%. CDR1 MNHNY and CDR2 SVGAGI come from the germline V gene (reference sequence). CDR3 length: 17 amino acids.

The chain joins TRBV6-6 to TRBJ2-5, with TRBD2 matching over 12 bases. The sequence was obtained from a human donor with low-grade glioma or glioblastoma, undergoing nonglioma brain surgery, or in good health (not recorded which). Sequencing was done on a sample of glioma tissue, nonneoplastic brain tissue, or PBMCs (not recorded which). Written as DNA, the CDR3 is TGCGCCAGCAGTGAGTATCTAGCGGGAGGGCCAAGAGAGACCCAGTACTTC. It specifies CASSEYLAGGPRETQYF.